Shown below are 21 T cell receptor beta chains from a single sample sequenced in a study of shared clonotypes between healthy human individuals. Some clones are missing from TCRdb's copy, which holds only in-frame ones; the method was immunoSEQ multiplex PCR. The sample yields under 700,000 clones, roughly 95% seen once. Positively selected for CCR7, the CD45RO-negative cells used as naive CD8 cells excluded terminally differentiated effector memory CD45RA+ cells. The sequenced sample was naive CD8+ T cells sorted from blood. The receptors were gathered from a woman in her 30s in good health.

The V and J genes are TRBV7-8 and TRBJ2-7; possible D gene TRBD1, 6 bases. Germline values: CDR1 SGHVS, CDR2 FQNEAQ. The CDR3 has 14 residues. V was cut by 1 base and J by 3 bases, with 10 bases left in between. DNA for the CDR3: TGTGCCAGCAGCTTAGGTGGGACACACTACGAGCAGTACTTC. Translation: CASSLGGTHYEQYF.

The chain carries TRBV11-3 and TRBJ2-7; TRBD2 agrees at 9 bases. Germline V gene sequence: CDR1 SGHNT, CDR2 YENEEA. This CDR3 region has 18 residues. Trimming took 6 bases from V and 4 from J; bases not matched to a gene: 19. The CDR3 sequence: CASSMGTSGPFGAYEQYF. CDR3 bases: TGTGCCAGCAGTATGGGAACTAGCGGGCCCTTTGGGGCATACGAGCAGTACTTC. The variable domain in full, completed from reference TRBV11-3 and TRBJ2-7, reads EAGVVQSPRYKIIEKKQPVAFWCNPISGHNTLYWYLQNLGQGPELLIRYENEEAVDDSQLPKDRFSAERLKGVDSTLKIQPAELGDSAVYLCASSMGTSGPFGAYEQYFGPGTRLTVT.

This clone was observed a single time. The V gene is TRBV5-6, the J gene TRBJ2-7, with 8 positions matching TRBD2. V was pared by 3 bases and J by 6 bases, with 8 bases of the junction left unmatched. Per the germline V gene, CDR1 is SGHDT and CDR2 is YYEEEE. This CDR3 is 14 amino acids long. CDR3 loop: CASSSGLGGFEQYF. The CDR3 bases are TGTGCCAGCAGCTCGGGACTAGGAGGGTTCGAGCAGTACTTC.

The V call is TRBV5-6, the J call TRBJ2-3; D not certain. Trimming took 0 bases from V and 3 from J, leaving 8 bases between them. This CDR3 comprises 14 residues. Looked up from germline, CDR1 is SGHDT and CDR2 is YYEEEE. The CDR3 loop reads CASSLGRATDTQYF. Written as DNA, the CDR3 is TGTGCCAGCAGCTTGGGTCGGGCAACAGATACGCAGTATTTT.

On this clone: Other DNA sequences in the same sample also yield this CDR3. The V and J genes are TRBV27 and TRBJ2-7; the match to TRBD2 covers 10 bases. The CDR3 runs 13 residues. The germline V gene has CDR1 MNHEY and CDR2 SMNVEV (reference sequence). After removal of 8 bases from V and 0 bases from J, the junction contained 1 base not matched to a gene. The CDR3 loop reads CASGLADSYEQYF. The CDR3 coding sequence is TGTGCCAGCGGACTAGCGGACTCCTACGAGCAGTACTTC.

V is TRBV11-2 and J is TRBJ2-1; 7 positions agree with TRBD1. This CDR3 has 18 amino acids. V was pared by 2 bases and J by 6 bases, with 16 bases of the junction left unmatched. Germline V gives CDR1 SGHAT, CDR2 FQNNGV. DNA of the CDR3: TGTGCCAGCAGCTTAACGTTAGGGGTAGGGGGCGTCTTCAATGAGCAGTTCTTC. This translates into CASSLTLGVGGVFNEQFF. Full variable domain (outside the CDR3, taken from reference TRBV11-2 and TRBJ2-1): EAGVAQSPRYKIIEKRQSVAFWCNPISGHATLYWYQQILGQGPKLLIQFQNNGVVDDSQLPKDRFSAERLKGVDSTLKIQPAKLEDSAVYLCASSLTLGVGGVFNEQFFGPGTRLTVL.

This sequence joins TRBV27 and TRBJ1-2; D possibly corresponds to TRBD1 (5 bases). Germline V CDR1 and CDR2: MNHEY, SMNVEV (reference sequence). V dropped 6 bases and J dropped 0 bases, with 17 bases sitting between them. The CDR3 extends over 16 amino acids. CDR3 nucleotide sequence: TGTGCCAGCAGCCAACTCGTGCAGGGAGCTAACTATGGCTACACCTTC. Translating it yields CASSQLVQGANYGYTF.

This chain links TRBV19 with TRBJ2-1; D is uncertain. The CDR3 covers 13 residues. Looked up from germline, CDR1 is LNHDA and CDR2 is SQIVND (reference sequence). V gave up 3 bases and J gave up 9 bases, with 12 bases separating them. This CDR3 is CASSIRIKGEQFF. As DNA, the CDR3 is TGTGCCAGTAGTATTAGGATTAAGGGTGAGCAGTTCTTC. The variable domain in full, completed from reference TRBV19 and TRBJ2-1, reads DGGITQSPKYLFRKEGQNVTLSCEQNLNHDAMYWYRQDPGQGLRLIYYSQIVNDFQKGDIAEGYSVSREKKESFPLTVTSAQKNPTAFYLCASSIRIKGEQFFGPGTRLTVL.

The gene calls are TRBV7-6 and TRBJ2-3; D remains unclear. The germline V and J ends were trimmed by 0 bases and 1 base, with 17 bases remaining between them. This CDR3 has 18 residues. CDR1 is SGHVS, CDR2 FNYEAQ, per germline. The CDR3 DNA reads as TGTGCCAGCAGCTTAGCAATTGCCGCGGCCGTCGGCACAGATACGCAGTATTTT. This translates into CASSLAIAAAVGTDTQYF. Variable domain in full (rest from reference TRBV7-6 and TRBJ2-3): GAGVSQSPRYKVTKRGQDVALRCDPISGHVSLYWYRQALGQGPEFLTYFNYEAQQDKSGLPNDRFSAERPEGSISTLTIQRTEQRDSAMYRCASSLAIAAAVGTDTQYFGPGTRLTVL.

The chain recombines TRBV6-5 with TRBJ1-4; no firm D call. Trimming removed 6 bases at V and 3 bases at J, with 8 bases between. Germline CDR1 MNHEY, CDR2 SVGAGI. The CDR3 contains 13 residues. CDR3: CASSNGPNEKLFF. The CDR3 bases are TGTGCCAGCAGCAACGGGCCTAATGAAAAACTGTTTTTT.

The chain couples TRBV6-5 to TRBJ2-7; the match to TRBD2 covers 7 bases. Germline CDR1 MNHEY, CDR2 SVGAGI. There are 13 residues in the CDR3. The J segment lost 4 bases and the V segment lost 5 bases, leaving 5 bases of the junction unmatched. CDR3: CASSHGRGYEQYF. The CDR3, as DNA: TGTGCCAGCAGTCACGGGCGGGGGTACGAGCAGTACTTC.

Remarks on this clone: The same CDR3 also results from other DNA sequences found in this sample. This sequence joins TRBV19 and TRBJ1-1; 9 nucleotides agree with TRBD1. This CDR3 is 15 amino acids long. The J segment lost 4 bases and the V segment lost 0 bases, leaving 3 bases of the junction unmatched. Germline-derived CDR1 and CDR2 are LNHDA and SQIVND (reference sequence). As DNA, the CDR3 is TGTGCCAGTAGTATAGACGGGACAGGGAGCACTGAAGCTTTCTTT. Its translation: CASSIDGTGSTEAFF.

This sequence joins TRBV19 and TRBJ1-1; TRBD1 matches 8 bases. The CDR3 contains 15 residues. Germline V gives CDR1 LNHDA, CDR2 SQIVND (reference sequence). Here the CDR3 reads CATDRGKLPSTEAFF. The CDR3 DNA sequence: TGTGCAACAGACAGGGGCAAGCTCCCTAGCACTGAAGCTTTCTTT. Using reference TRBV19 and TRBJ1-1 for the parts outside the CDR3, the full variable domain is DGGITQSPKYLFRKEGQNVTLSCEQNLNHDAMYWYRQDPGQGLRLIYYSQIVNDFQKGDIAEGYSVSREKKESFPLTVTSAQKNPTAFYLCATDRGKLPSTEAFFGQGTRLTVV.

Concerning this clone: Additional DNA sequences in this sample encode the identical CDR3. The gene calls are TRBV28 and TRBJ2-7, with no clear D. Germline values: CDR1 MDHEN, CDR2 SYDVKM. The CDR3 loop spans 13 amino acids. The V end was cut by 3 bases, the J end by 2 bases, with 8 bases between. The CDR3, as DNA: TGTGCCAGCAGTTTGGGTAGGGCCTACGAGCAGTACTTC. Protein product: CASSLGRAYEQYF. Full variable domain (remainder filled in from reference TRBV28 and TRBJ2-7): DVKVTQSSRYLVKRTGEKVFLECVQDMDHENMFWYRQDPGLGLRLIYFSYDVKMKEKGDIPEGYSVSREKKERFSLILESASTNQTSMYLCASSLGRAYEQYFGPGTRLTVT.

The chain has TRBV29-1 and TRBJ2-5; either TRBD1 or TRBD2 may supply D (7 bases each). In germline, CDR1 is SQVTM, CDR2 ANQGSEA. The V end lost 1 base, the J end lost 3 bases, and 15 bases lay between the germline ends. CDR3 length: 15 amino acids. CDR3 loop: CSVEGVQGREETQYF. CDR3 sequence (DNA): TGCAGCGTTGAAGGGGTACAGGGGAGGGAAGAGACCCAGTACTTC.

V and J are TRBV5-1 and TRBJ2-6; 10 bases fit TRBD1. CDR1 is SGHRS, CDR2 YFSETQ, per germline. The CDR3 contains 17 residues. V was pared by 2 bases and J by 2 bases, with 4 bases of the junction left unmatched. CDR3 DNA sequence: TGCGCCAGCAGCTTCCGACAGGGGGCGGCTGGGGCCAACGTCCTGACTTTC. The encoded protein is CASSFRQGAAGANVLTF.

This rearrangement joins TRBV5-8 to TRBJ2-7; D remains unclear. The germline gives CDR1 SGHTS, CDR2 YDEGEE. This CDR3 spans 14 amino acids. V lost 2 bases and J 0 bases, leaving 9 bases between the germline ends. The DNA for the CDR3 is TGTGCCAGCAGCTTCTCCGAAAGCTCCTACGAGCAGTACTTC. Translation gives CASSFSESSYEQYF.

The chain employs TRBV15 and TRBJ2-7; weak D call: TRBD2 (5 bases). V gave up 0 bases and J gave up 0 bases, with 9 bases separating them. The germline V gene encodes CDR1 LNHNV and CDR2 YYDKDF (reference sequence). CDR3 length: 15 amino acids. This CDR3 reads CATSREITSSYEQYF. CDR3 coding DNA: TGTGCCACCAGCAGAGAGATAACTAGCTCCTACGAGCAGTACTTC. Looking up the rest from reference TRBV15 and TRBJ2-7 gives the full variable domain: DAMVIQNPRYQVTQFGKPVTLSCSQTLNHNVMYWYQQKSSQAPKLLFHYYDKDFNNEADTPDNFQSRRPNTSFCFLDIRSPGLGDTAMYLCATSREITSSYEQYFGPGTRLTVT.

The J gene is TRBJ2-1, the V gene TRBV13, with 10 bases aligning to TRBD2. In germline, CDR1 is PRHDT, CDR2 FYEKMQ (reference sequence). The CDR3 runs to 15 residues. Trimming took 6 bases from V and 4 from J; bases not matched to a gene: 6. The CDR3 here is CASRPTLAGYNEQFF. The CDR3 coding sequence is TGTGCCAGCAGACCTACACTAGCGGGGTACAATGAGCAGTTCTTC.

The chain joins TRBV9 to TRBJ1-5; 9 bases agree with TRBD1. Per the germline V gene, CDR1 is SGDLS and CDR2 is YYNGEE. The CDR3 consists of 19 residues. The J segment lost 2 bases and the V segment lost 0 bases, leaving 12 bases of the junction unmatched. DNA for the CDR3: TGTGCCAGCAGCGTAGGGGGCCCCTATGACAGGGGGTGCAATCAGCCCCAGCATTTT. This codes for CASSVGGPYDRGCNQPQHF.

V and J are TRBV2 and TRBJ2-1; no firm D call. This CDR3 has 14 residues. CDR1 and CDR2 from the germline V gene are SNHLY and FYNNEI. V was shortened by 4 bases and J by 12 bases, with 19 bases between the two germline ends. CDR3 DNA sequence: TGTGCCAGCAGTGGATTTAAGGGCCCTAAGGGGCAGTTCTTC. This codes for CASSGFKGPKGQFF.